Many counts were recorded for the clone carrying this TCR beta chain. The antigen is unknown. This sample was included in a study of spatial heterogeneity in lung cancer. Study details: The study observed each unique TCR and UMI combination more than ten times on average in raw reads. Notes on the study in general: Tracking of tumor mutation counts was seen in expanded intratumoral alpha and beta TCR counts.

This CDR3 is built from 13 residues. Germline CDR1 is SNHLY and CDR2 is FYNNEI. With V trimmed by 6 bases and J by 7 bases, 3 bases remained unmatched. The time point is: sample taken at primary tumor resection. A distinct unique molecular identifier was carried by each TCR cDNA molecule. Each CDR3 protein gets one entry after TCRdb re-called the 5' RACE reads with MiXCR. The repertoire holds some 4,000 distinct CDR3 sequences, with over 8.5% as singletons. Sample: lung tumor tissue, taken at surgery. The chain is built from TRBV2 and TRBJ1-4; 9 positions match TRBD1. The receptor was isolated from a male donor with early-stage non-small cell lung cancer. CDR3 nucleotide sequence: TGTGCCAGCAGCAGGACAGGGGTTGAAAAACTGTTTTTT. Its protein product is CASSRTGVEKLFF.